This T cell receptor beta chain was recovered during a study of blood T cell repertoires in COVID-19. Whole-study context: Sources were T cells, B-cell-depleted T cells, or PBMCs; the material itself was cDNA or gDNA.

As originally analysed: Nucleated cell number was recorded as an estimate derived from reference gene primer amplification. TCRdb keeps only in-frame clones here, not all; method: immunoSEQ multiplex PCR. The V and J calls and clone size were taken over from that table, and D and trimming were inferred from the DNA. The table lists some 57,000 clones, more than 85% of them singletons. The CDR3 consists of 19 residues. J lost 2 bases, V lost 5 bases, and 14 bases had no gene match. CDR1 is SEHNR and CDR2 is FQNEAQ in the germline V gene (reference sequence). The origin of this receptor is a man between 65 and 85 years old with acute or convalescent COVID-19. Sequenced: peripheral blood. The chain employs TRBV7-9 and TRBJ2-1, with 11 bases aligning to TRBD1. The CDR3 coding sequence is TGTGCCAGCAGCGAAGGGGACAGGGGGTGGGTAGCGGCCTACAATGAGCAGTTCTTC. Its translation: CASSEGDRGWVAAYNEQFF.